This is a list of T cell receptor beta chains from one sample in a study of yellow fever vaccine responses in identical twins. One entry per CDR3 protein, called by TCRdb with MiXCR from the RT-PCR reads. The data show 2,000 to 2,500 distinct CDR3 sequences, 70% to 85% seen once. The material sequenced was T cells from blood (PBMCs), unsorted or a sorted subset (not recorded which), taken before or after yellow fever vaccination (not recorded which). These receptors were obtained from a woman aged 18 to 35 who received the yellow fever vaccine. The CDR3 runs from the conserved cysteine through the conserved F or W. The D gene is left open where the match is weak. Clone size, where shown, is once, few, many, or a class for clones that have expanded.

D gene: .; V gene: TRBV11-1; clone size: .; J gene: TRBJ2-7; CDR3 protein: CASSLTPRGYEQYF; CDR3 DNA: TGTGCCAGCAGCTTAACCCCTCGCGGCTACGAGCAGTACTTC
D gene: TRBD1; V gene: TRBV24-1; clone size: .; J gene: TRBJ2-2; CDR3 protein: CATSDTGTVSTGELFF; CDR3 DNA: TGTGCCACCAGTGACACCGGGACAGTGAGCACCGGGGAGCTGTTTTTT
D gene: .; V gene: TRBV13; clone size: .; J gene: TRBJ2-1; CDR3 protein: CASSFLGGPSSSYNEQFF; CDR3 DNA: TGTGCCAGCAGCTTCTTGGGCGGTCCATCGAGCTCCTACAATGAGCAGTTCTTC
D gene: .; V gene: TRBV7-6; clone size: .; J gene: TRBJ1-1; CDR3 protein: CASSLGPFNEAFF; CDR3 DNA: TGTGCCAGCAGCTTAGGGCCTTTCAATGAAGCTTTCTTT
D gene: TRBD2; V gene: TRBV18; clone size: .; J gene: TRBJ2-1; CDR3 protein: CASSQPAGENEQFF; CDR3 DNA: TGTGCCAGCTCACAACCAGCGGGAGAGAATGAGCAGTTCTTC
D gene: .; V gene: TRBV4-1; clone size: few; J gene: TRBJ1-1; CDR3 protein: CASSPDNLLNTEAFF; CDR3 DNA: TGCGCCAGCAGCCCAGATAATCTTTTGAACACTGAAGCTTTCTTT
D gene: .; V gene: TRBV2; clone size: .; J gene: TRBJ1-1; CDR3 protein: CASSRTAPVMNTEAFF; CDR3 DNA: TGTGCCAGCAGTCGAACTGCTCCGGTGATGAACACTGAAGCTTTCTTT
D gene: .; V gene: TRBV15; clone size: .; J gene: TRBJ1-5; CDR3 protein: CATSYTQGNQPQHF; CDR3 DNA: TGTGCCACCAGCTATACTCAGGGGAATCAGCCCCAGCATTTT
D gene: .; V gene: TRBV6-1; clone size: .; J gene: TRBJ1-1; CDR3 protein: CASSRGGSGKEAFF; CDR3 DNA: TGTGCCAGCAGTAGGGGAGGTTCTGGCAAAGAAGCTTTCTTT
D gene: .; V gene: TRBV19; clone size: .; J gene: TRBJ2-7; CDR3 protein: CASSPARGSGQYF; CDR3 DNA: TGTGCCAGTAGTCCTGCACGGGGCAGCGGGCAGTACTTC
D gene: TRBD1; V gene: TRBV10-1; clone size: .; J gene: TRBJ2-1; CDR3 protein: CASNRDRGGEQFF; CDR3 DNA: TGCGCCAGCAATAGGGACAGGGGCGGGGAGCAGTTCTTC
D gene: .; V gene: TRBV11-3; clone size: .; J gene: TRBJ1-6; CDR3 protein: CASSLVSGGANSPLHF; CDR3 DNA: TGTGCCAGCAGCTTAGTTTCAGGTGGGGCAAATTCACCCCTCCACTTT
D gene: .; V gene: TRBV29-1; clone size: .; J gene: TRBJ1-1; CDR3 protein: CSVVEMGRWTEAFF; CDR3 DNA: TGCAGCGTTGTGGAGATGGGGCGATGGACTGAAGCTTTCTTT
D gene: .; V gene: TRBV6-1; clone size: .; J gene: TRBJ1-5; CDR3 protein: CASSGQDSREPQHF; CDR3 DNA: TGTGCCAGCAGTGGTCAGGACAGTCGGGAGCCCCAGCATTTT